What follows is one TCR beta chain and its context. The antigen is not known. Every TCR beta cDNA library bore unique molecular identifiers. Around 460,000 cDNA molecules came from around 1 to 9.1 million T cells. Via MiXCR, TCRdb re-called the PCR reads, giving one row per CDR3 protein. There are roughly 670,000 distinct CDR3 sequences in the sample; 59% occur only once, and 11% lies in the top ten. Germline V gives CDR1 SGHDN, CDR2 FVKESK. Trimming cost V 3 bases and J 10 bases; bases outside gene matches: 12. The CDR3 loop spans 15 amino acids. This specimen comes from a study of post-analysis software for immune sequencing data. Study findings and constraints: The authors found that F measure strongly co-clustered same-batch samples. With TRBV5-6, TRBV5-1 and TRBV20-1 included, about five TRBV segments were more frequent in patients than in controls.

The rearrangement joins TRBV14 to TRBJ2-1; 7 bases map to TRBD2. The origin of this receptor is a girl aged 2-10 years with multiple sclerosis. Sequenced sample: blood. This CDR3 is CASSQVAGAYIEQFF. The CDR3 bases are TGTGCCAGCAGCCAGGTCGCGGGAGCCTACATCGAGCAGTTCTTC.